These T cell receptor beta chains were read from a single sample in a study of T-cell reconstitution after alpha-beta-depleted transplantation in children. MiXCR, run by TCRdb on the PCR reads, gives a single entry per CDR3 protein. The repertoire holds a few hundred thousand distinct CDR3 sequences, about an eighth seen once, with around 4.5% in the top ten. The sample consisted of PBMCs, taken from the stem cell graft. All receptors derive from a human donor who donated a stem cell graft to a child with Fanconi anemia. CDR3s include the opening cysteine and the closing phenylalanine or tryptophan. D genes are given only for firm matches. Some rows have no size entry. The others give once, few or many, or a class for an expanded clone.

abundance	d_gene	v_gene	len	j_gene	CDR3nt	CDR3aa
.	TRBD1	TRBV7-9	15	TRBJ1-1	TGTGCCAGCAGCTATTGGGACAGCCCGAACACTGAAGCTTTCTTT	CASSYWDSPNTEAFF
many	.	TRBV27	13	TRBJ1-1	TGTGCCAGCAGTTTACAGATGAACACTGAAGCTTTCTTT	CASSLQMNTEAFF
.	.	TRBV5-1	14	TRBJ2-2	TGCGCCAGCAGCTTGGCGGAAAACACCGGGGAGCTGTTTTTT	CASSLAENTGELFF
many	.	TRBV5-4	13	TRBJ2-4	TGTGCCAGCAGCTTACAGGGGAGGAACATTCAGTACTTC	CASSLQGRNIQYF
many	.	TRBV11-2	13	TRBJ2-7	TGTGCCAGCAGCTTACAGACAAGTTACGAGCAGTACTTC	CASSLQTSYEQYF
many	.	TRBV7-2	14	TRBJ1-2	TGTGCCAGCAGCACGTACCGGGACGCGGATGGCTACACCTTC	CASSTYRDADGYTF
.	.	TRBV4-3	13	TRBJ1-1	TGCGCCAGCAGCAGCAGGGGATCCTCTGAAGCTTTCTTT	CASSSRGSSEAFF
many	.	TRBV20-1	12	TRBJ2-1	TGCAGTGCTGGCCGGGTCTCGAATGAGCAGTTCTTC	CSAGRVSNEQFF
many	.	TRBV28	15	TRBJ1-2	TGTGCCAGCAGCAGCTGGGGGGAAAAGAACTATGGCTACACCTTC	CASSSWGEKNYGYTF
few	.	TRBV12-3/TRBV12-4	13	TRBJ2-5	TGTGCCAGCGATCTAGGGTTTGGGGAGACCCAGTACTTC	CASDLGFGETQYF
few	TRBD1	TRBV4-3	16	TRBJ1-4	TGCGCCAGCAGCCGCGCGAGGGGACAGATCAATGAAAAACTGTTTTTT	CASSRARGQINEKLFF
.	.	TRBV6-2/TRBV6-3	16	TRBJ2-6	TGTGCCACCTCCACGCCAGCTCACTCTGGGGCCAACGTCCTGACTTTC	CATSTPAHSGANVLTF
.	.	TRBV2	15	TRBJ2-1	TGTGCCAGCAGTGCCGGGGGGCTAGTATACAATGAGCAGTTCTTC	CASSAGGLVYNEQFF
.	.	TRBV9	18	TRBJ2-7	TGTGCCAGCAGCAGTAGTGGGGGGGAAGGGGGATTCTCCTACGAGCAGTACTTC	CASSSSGGEGGFSYEQYF
once	TRBD2	TRBV20-1	16	TRBJ2-1	TGCAGTGCTCCACTCGGAGCGGGGGGGCAGGTAAATGAGCAGTTCTTC	CSAPLGAGGQVNEQFF
few	.	TRBV12-3/TRBV12-4	14	TRBJ1-1	TGTGCCAGCAGTACCCAGGGGACGGACACTGAAGCTTTCTTT	CASSTQGTDTEAFF
.	TRBD1	TRBV5-4	16	TRBJ2-1	TGTGCCAGCAGCCGATCGACAGGGGCGGGCTACAATGAGCAGTTCTTC	CASSRSTGAGYNEQFF